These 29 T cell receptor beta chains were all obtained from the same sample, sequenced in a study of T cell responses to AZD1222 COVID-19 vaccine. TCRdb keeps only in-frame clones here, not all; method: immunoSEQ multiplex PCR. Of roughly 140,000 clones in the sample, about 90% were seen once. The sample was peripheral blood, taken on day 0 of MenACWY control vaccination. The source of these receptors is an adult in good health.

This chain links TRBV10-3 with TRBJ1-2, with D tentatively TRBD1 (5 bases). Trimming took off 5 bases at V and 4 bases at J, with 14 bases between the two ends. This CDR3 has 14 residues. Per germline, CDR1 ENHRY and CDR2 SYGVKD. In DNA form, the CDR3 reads TGTGCCATCAGTCCAGAAGAGGGGCTCTATGGCTACACCTTC. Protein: CAISPEEGLYGYTF.

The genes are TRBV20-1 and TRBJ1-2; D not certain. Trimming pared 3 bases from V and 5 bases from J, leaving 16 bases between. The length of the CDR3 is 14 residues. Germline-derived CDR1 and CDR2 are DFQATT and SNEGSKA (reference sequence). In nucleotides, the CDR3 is TGCAGTGCTAGTAAGCCCGGCGTTCCGTATGGCTACACCTTC. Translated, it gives CSASKPGVPYGYTF.

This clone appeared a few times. For the CDR3, the DNA is TGTGCCAGCAGCCAAGGGCGGAAAGGAAACACCATATATTTT. Translated, it gives CASSQGRKGNTIYF. The chain carries TRBV14 and TRBJ1-3; D is ambiguous. This CDR3 has 14 amino acids. The V end lost 1 base, the J end lost 4 bases, and 8 bases lay between the germline ends. Germline CDR1 SGHDN, CDR2 FVKESK.

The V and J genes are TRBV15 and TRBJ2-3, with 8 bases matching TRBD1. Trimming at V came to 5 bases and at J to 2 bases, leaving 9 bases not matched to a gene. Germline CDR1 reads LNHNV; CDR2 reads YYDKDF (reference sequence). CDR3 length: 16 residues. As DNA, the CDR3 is TGTGCCACCAGCCGCCTTGACAGGGGCCCCACAGATACGCAGTATTTT. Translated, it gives CATSRLDRGPTDTQYF.

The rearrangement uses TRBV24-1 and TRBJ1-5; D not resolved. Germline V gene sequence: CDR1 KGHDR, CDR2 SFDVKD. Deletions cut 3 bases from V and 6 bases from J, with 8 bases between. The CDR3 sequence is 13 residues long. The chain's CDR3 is CATSDGGIQPQHF. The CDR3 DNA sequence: TGTGCCACCAGTGATGGCGGGATTCAGCCCCAGCATTTT.

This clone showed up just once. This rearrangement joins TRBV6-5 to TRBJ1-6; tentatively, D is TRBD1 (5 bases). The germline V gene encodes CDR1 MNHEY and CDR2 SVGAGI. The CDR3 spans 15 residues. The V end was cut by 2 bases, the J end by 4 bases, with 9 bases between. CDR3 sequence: CASSYDRIYNSPLHF. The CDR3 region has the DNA TGTGCCAGCAGTTACGACAGAATTTATAATTCACCCCTCCACTTT.

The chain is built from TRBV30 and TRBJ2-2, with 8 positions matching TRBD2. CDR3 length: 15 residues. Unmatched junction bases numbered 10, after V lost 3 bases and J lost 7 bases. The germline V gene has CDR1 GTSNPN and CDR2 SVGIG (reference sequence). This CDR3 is CAWRPPGLGLGELFF. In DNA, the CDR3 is TGTGCCTGGAGACCTCCGGGACTAGGTCTCGGGGAGCTGTTTTTT.

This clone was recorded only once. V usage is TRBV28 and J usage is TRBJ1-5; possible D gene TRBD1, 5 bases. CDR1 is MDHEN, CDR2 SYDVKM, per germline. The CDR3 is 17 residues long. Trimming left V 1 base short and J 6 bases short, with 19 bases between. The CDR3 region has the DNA TGTGCCAGCAGTTTATTCAGGGTGACGGGCGCACCTCAGCCCCAGCATTTT. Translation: CASSLFRVTGAPQPQHF.

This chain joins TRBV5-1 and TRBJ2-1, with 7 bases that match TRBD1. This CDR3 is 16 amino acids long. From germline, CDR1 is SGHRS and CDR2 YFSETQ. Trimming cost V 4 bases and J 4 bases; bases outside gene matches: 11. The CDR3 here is CASSATATGYYNEQFF. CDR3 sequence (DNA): TGCGCCAGCAGCGCTACTGCGACAGGGTATTACAATGAGCAGTTCTTC.

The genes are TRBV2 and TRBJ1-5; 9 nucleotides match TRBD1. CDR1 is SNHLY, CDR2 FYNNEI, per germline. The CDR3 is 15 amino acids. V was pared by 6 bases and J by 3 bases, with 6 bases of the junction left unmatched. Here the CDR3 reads CASSGDRAFNQPQHF. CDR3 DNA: TGTGCCAGCAGCGGGGACAGGGCGTTCAATCAGCCCCAGCATTTT.

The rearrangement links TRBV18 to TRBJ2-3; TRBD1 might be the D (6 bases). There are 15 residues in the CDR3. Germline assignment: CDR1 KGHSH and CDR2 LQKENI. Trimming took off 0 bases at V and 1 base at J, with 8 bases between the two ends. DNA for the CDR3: TGTGCCAGCTCACCACCGGGACACGGCACAGATACGCAGTATTTT. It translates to CASSPPGHGTDTQYF.

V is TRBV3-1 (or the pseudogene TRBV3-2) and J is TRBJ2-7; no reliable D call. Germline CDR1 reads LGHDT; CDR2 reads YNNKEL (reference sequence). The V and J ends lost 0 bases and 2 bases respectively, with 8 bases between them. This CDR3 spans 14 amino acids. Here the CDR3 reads CASSQDTAAYEQYF. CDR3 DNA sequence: TGTGCCAGCAGCCAAGATACGGCAGCCTACGAGCAGTACTTC.

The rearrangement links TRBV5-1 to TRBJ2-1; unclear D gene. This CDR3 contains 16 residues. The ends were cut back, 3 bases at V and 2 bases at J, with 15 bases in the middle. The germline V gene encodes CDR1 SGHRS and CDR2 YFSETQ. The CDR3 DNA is TGCGCCAGCAGCTGGACGTCCTTTTTCCCCTACAATGAGCAGTTCTTC. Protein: CASSWTSFFPYNEQFF. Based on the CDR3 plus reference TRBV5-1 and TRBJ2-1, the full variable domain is KAGVTQTPRYLIKTRGQQVTLSCSPISGHRSVSWYQQTPGQGLQFLFEYFSETQRNKGNFPGRFSGRQFSNSRSEMNVSTLELGDSALYLCASSWTSFFPYNEQFFGPGTRLTVL.

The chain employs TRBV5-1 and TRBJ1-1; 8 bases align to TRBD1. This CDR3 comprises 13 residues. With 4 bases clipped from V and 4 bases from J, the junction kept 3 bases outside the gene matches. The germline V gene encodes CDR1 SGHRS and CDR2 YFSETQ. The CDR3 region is CASSRDRGTEAFF. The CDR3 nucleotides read TGCGCCAGCAGCCGTGACAGGGGCACTGAAGCTTTCTTT.

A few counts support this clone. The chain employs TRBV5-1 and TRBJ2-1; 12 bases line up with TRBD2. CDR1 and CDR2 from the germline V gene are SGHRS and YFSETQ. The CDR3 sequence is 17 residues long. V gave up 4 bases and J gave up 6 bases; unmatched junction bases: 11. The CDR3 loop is CASSPVLAGGSPNEQFF. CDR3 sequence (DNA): TGCGCCAGCAGCCCAGTACTAGCGGGGGGCTCGCCCAATGAGCAGTTCTTC.

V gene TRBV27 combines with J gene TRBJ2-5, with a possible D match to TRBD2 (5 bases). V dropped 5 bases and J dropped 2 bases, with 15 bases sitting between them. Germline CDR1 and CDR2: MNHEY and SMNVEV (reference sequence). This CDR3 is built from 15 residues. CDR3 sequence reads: CASSPRASFQETQYF. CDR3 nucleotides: TGTGCCAGCAGTCCGAGGGCGTCGTTTCAAGAGACCCAGTACTTC.

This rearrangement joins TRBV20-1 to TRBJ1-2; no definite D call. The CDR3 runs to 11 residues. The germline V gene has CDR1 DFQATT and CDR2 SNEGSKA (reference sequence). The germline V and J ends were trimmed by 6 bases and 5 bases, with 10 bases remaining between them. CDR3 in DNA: TGCAGTGCCGACCTCGAATATGGCTACACCTTC. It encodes CSADLEYGYTF.

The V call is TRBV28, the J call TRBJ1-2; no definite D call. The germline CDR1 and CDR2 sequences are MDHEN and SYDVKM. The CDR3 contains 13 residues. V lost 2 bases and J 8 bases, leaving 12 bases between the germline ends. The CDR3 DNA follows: TGTGCCAGCAGTTTAGGTCAGCTCCGGGGCTACACCTTC. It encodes CASSLGQLRGYTF.

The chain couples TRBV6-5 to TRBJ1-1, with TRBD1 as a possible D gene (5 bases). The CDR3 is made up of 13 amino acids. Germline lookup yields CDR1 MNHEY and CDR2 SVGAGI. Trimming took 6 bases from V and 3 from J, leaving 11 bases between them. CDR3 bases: TGTGCCAGCAGCCCACGACAGCACACTGAAGCTTTCTTT. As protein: CASSPRQHTEAFF.

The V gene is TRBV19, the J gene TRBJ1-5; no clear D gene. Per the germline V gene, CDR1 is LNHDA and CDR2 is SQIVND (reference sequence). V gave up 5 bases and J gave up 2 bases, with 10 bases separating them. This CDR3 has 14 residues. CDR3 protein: CASSFEVGNQPQHF. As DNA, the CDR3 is TGTGCCAGTAGTTTCGAAGTGGGCAATCAGCCCCAGCATTTT.

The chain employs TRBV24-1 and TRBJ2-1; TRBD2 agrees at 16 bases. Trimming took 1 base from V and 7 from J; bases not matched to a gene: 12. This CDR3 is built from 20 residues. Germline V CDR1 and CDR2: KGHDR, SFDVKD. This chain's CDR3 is CATSDLGTSGRAVGGNEQFF. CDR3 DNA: TGTGCCACCAGTGATTTAGGGACTAGCGGGAGGGCCGTCGGGGGGAATGAGCAGTTCTTC.

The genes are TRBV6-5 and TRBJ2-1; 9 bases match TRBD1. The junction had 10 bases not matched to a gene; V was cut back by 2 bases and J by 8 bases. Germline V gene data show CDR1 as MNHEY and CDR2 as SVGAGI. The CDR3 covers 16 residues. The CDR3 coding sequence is TGTGCCAGCAGTTACCCGGGACAGGGCATGGAGGATGAGCAGTTCTTC. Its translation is CASSYPGQGMEDEQFF.

The chain's CDR3 is CASSLKGTGLTAYGYTF. DNA for the CDR3: TGTGCCAGCAGCCTGAAAGGGACAGGCCTAACGGCCTATGGCTACACCTTC. V gene TRBV5-8 combines with J gene TRBJ1-2; 8 bases are a match to TRBD1. This CDR3 is 17 amino acids long. Per the germline V gene, CDR1 is SGHTS and CDR2 is YDEGEE. V lost 4 bases to trimming and J lost 4 bases; unmatched junction nucleotides: 15.

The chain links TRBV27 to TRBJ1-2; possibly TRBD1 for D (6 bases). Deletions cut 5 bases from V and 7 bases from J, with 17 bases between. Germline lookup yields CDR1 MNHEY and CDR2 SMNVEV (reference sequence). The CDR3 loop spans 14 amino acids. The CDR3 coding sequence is TGTGCCAGCAGTCCCCCGCAGGGGAGAGGTGGCTACACCTTC. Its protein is CASSPPQGRGGYTF.

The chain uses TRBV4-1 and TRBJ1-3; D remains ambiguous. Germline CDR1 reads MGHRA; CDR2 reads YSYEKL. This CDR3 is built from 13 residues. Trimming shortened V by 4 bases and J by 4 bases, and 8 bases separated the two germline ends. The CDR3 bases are TGCGCCAGCAGCCTGACGGAGGGAAACACCATATATTTT. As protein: CASSLTEGNTIYF.

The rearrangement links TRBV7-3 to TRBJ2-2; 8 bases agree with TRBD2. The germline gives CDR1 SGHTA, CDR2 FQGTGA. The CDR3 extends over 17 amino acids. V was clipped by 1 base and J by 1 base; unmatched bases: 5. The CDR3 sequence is CASSLNPLAGNTGELFF. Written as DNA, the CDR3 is TGTGCCAGCAGCTTAAACCCCCTAGCGGGGAACACCGGGGAGCTGTTTTTT. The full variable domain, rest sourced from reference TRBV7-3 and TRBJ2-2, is GAGVSQTPSNKVTEKGKYVELRCDPISGHTALYWYRQSLGQGPEFLIYFQGTGAADDSGLPNDRFFAVRPEGSVSTLKIQRTERGDSAVYLCASSLNPLAGNTGELFFGEGSRLTVL.

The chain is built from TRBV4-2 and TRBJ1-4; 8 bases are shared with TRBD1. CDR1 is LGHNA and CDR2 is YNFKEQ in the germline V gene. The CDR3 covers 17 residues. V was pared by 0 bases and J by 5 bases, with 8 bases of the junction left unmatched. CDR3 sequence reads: CASSQESVRTGNEKLFF. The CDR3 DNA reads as TGTGCCAGCAGCCAAGAAAGTGTGCGGACAGGGAATGAAAAACTGTTTTTT.

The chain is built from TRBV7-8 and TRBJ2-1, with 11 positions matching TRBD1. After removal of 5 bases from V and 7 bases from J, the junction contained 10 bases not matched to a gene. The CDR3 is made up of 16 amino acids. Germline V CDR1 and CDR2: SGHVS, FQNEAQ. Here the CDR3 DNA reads TGTGCCAGCAGCCTCCAGGGGACAGGGGGAAAGAATGAGCAGTTCTTC. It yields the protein CASSLQGTGGKNEQFF.

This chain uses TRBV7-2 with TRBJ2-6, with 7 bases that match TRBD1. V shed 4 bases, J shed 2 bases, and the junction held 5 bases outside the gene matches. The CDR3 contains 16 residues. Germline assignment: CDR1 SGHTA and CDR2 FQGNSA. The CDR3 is CASSSRTGTGANVLTF. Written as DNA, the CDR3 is TGTGCCAGCAGCTCACGGACAGGAACTGGGGCCAACGTCCTGACTTTC.